These 32 T cell receptor beta chains originate from one sample sequenced in a study of shared clonotypes between healthy human individuals. The data were produced by immunoSEQ multiplex PCR, yet TCRdb's version contains in-frame clones alone and is incomplete. The sample gives around 700,000 clones, approximately 79% of which show up once; about 2% is in the top ten. Input material: memory CD4+ T cells sorted from blood. The sample's subset: CD45RA-negative fraction. These receptors were collected from a woman between 25 and 40 years old in good health.

This chain connects TRBV5-5 to TRBJ2-1, with TRBD1 matching 7 bases. V dropped 4 bases and J dropped 7; count of bases not matched to a gene: 11. The CDR3 totals 15 residues. From germline, CDR1 is SGHKS and CDR2 YYEKEE (reference sequence). The CDR3 nucleotides are TGTGCCAGCAGCGCCGGCGTCAGGGGGAGTAATGAGCAGTTCTTC. As protein: CASSAGVRGSNEQFF.

The rearrangement uses TRBV25-1 and TRBJ2-1, with D hard to call. Germline assignment: CDR1 MGHDK and CDR2 SYGVNS. The CDR3 is 12 amino acids. With 5 bases removed from V and 9 bases from J, the gap between germline ends came to 11 bases. CDR3: CASSHSTREQFF. For the CDR3, the DNA is TGTGCCAGCAGTCATTCAACGCGTGAGCAGTTCTTC.

The chain joins TRBV25-1 to TRBJ1-6; D ambiguous. Trimming left V 4 bases short and J 4 bases short, with 2 bases between. Germline V gene lookup returns CDR1 MGHDK and CDR2 SYGVNS. CDR3 length: 12 residues. Here the CDR3 reads CASSGYNSPLHF. The CDR3 DNA is TGTGCCAGCAGTGGATATAATTCACCCCTCCACTTT.

This clone turned up a few times. J is TRBJ2-3 and V is TRBV5-4; D remains unclear. The ends were cut back, 6 bases at V and 1 base at J, with 12 bases in the middle. The CDR3 is 14 amino acids. Per germline, CDR1 SGHNT and CDR2 YYREEE (reference sequence). The CDR3: CASKQASGTDTQYF. CDR3 coding DNA: TGTGCCAGCAAACAAGCAAGCGGCACAGATACGCAGTATTTT. The full variable domain, with the rest looked up from reference TRBV5-4 and TRBJ2-3, is ETGVTQSPTHLIKTRGQQVTLRCSSQSGHNTVSWYQQALGQGPQFIFQYYREEENGRGNFPPRFSGLQFPNYSSELNVNALELDDSALYLCASKQASGTDTQYFGPGTRLTVL.

J is TRBJ2-3 and V is TRBV11-2; TRBD2 aligns across 15 bases. Germline values: CDR1 SGHAT, CDR2 FQNNGV. The ends lost 2 bases at V and 4 bases at J; junction bases unmatched: 7. The CDR3 has 18 residues. CDR3 in DNA: TGTGCCAGCAGCTTACCGGGACTAGCGGGAGGAATAGCAGATACGCAGTATTTT. Protein: CASSLPGLAGGIADTQYF.

This chain links TRBV4-1 with TRBJ2-7; D is possibly TRBD2 (6 bases). This CDR3 contains 15 residues. Trimming cost V 0 bases and J 3 bases, with 12 bases left between them. Germline V CDR1 and CDR2: MGHRA, YSYEKL. As DNA, the CDR3 is TGCGCCAGCAGCCAAGACGCTTTGGGAGGCTACGAGCAGTACTTC. This gives the protein CASSQDALGGYEQYF.

The rearrangement links TRBV7-8 to TRBJ2-7; D might be TRBD1 or TRBD2, each matching 5 bases. Germline V CDR1 and CDR2: SGHVS, FQNEAQ. The germline V and J ends were trimmed by 3 bases and 4 bases, with 13 bases remaining between them. The CDR3 contains 14 residues. The DNA of the CDR3 is TGTGCCAGCAGCTTGGCAGGGAGTAGGTACGAGCAGTACTTC. Translation: CASSLAGSRYEQYF.

Comments on this clone: Other DNA variants within this sample encode the same CDR3. The chain couples TRBV6-5 to TRBJ2-3; TRBD1 aligns across 7 bases. The germline gives CDR1 MNHEY, CDR2 SVGAGI. This CDR3 spans 13 amino acids. Losses at the gene ends were 6 bases for V and 3 bases for J; bases not matched to a gene: 3. The CDR3 spells CASRRDSTDTQYF. The DNA for the CDR3 is TGTGCCAGCAGACGGGACAGTACAGATACGCAGTATTTT.

This clone was seen a handful of times. The germline gene is not matched at one end of the junction; a read error may be the cause. This sequence joins TRBV5-1 and TRBJ1-1, with 8 bases matching TRBD1. The germline V gene has CDR1 SGHRS and CDR2 YFSETQ. The CDR3 sequence is 12 residues long. CDR3 sequence (DNA): TGCGCCAGCAGCATAGGACAGGGTGAACCTTTCTTT. It specifies CASSIGQGEPFF.

The chain uses TRBV11-3 and TRBJ1-1, with 7 bases aligning to TRBD1. The CDR3 spans 16 residues. CDR1 and CDR2 (germline): SGHNT, YENEEA. The V and J ends lost 1 base and 4 bases, in that order; junction bases with no gene match: 9. CDR3 nucleotide sequence: TGTGCCAGCAGCTTAGCCCGCGGAGAGGGGGCCACTGAAGCTTTCTTT. This sequence encodes CASSLARGEGATEAFF.

CDR3 region: CASSLGGQGWAYGYTF. The CDR3 nucleotides are TGTGCCAGCAGCCTAGGGGGACAGGGTTGGGCCTATGGCTACACCTTC. The chain carries TRBV28 and TRBJ1-2; 9 bases line up with TRBD1. The germline V gene has CDR1 MDHEN and CDR2 SYDVKM. The CDR3 sequence is 16 residues long. The ends lost 6 bases at V and 4 bases at J; junction bases unmatched: 12.

This chain connects TRBV19 to TRBJ2-5; TRBD2 aligns across 10 bases. The J call may be incorrect, as the DNA end agrees better with TRBJ2-7. Germline CDR1 is LNHDA and CDR2 is SQIVND (reference sequence). The CDR3 is 14 residues long. CDR3 coding DNA: TGTGCCAGTAGGGGAGCGGGAGGGCTCTACGAGCAGTACTTC. Encoded protein: CASRGAGGLYEQYF.

This clone was counted a few times. The genes are TRBV2 and TRBJ1-5; D gene uncertain. CDR3 length: 13 amino acids. The germline V gene encodes CDR1 SNHLY and CDR2 FYNNEI. V was clipped by 1 base and J by 9 bases, with 10 bases between them. The CDR3 DNA sequence: TGTGCCAGCAGTGAAGGAGGAGAGTCGCCCCAGCATTTT. It codes for CASSEGGESPQHF.

The rearrangement joins TRBV18 to TRBJ1-1; D remains unclear. The length of the CDR3 is 13 residues. V gave up 6 bases and J gave up 5 bases, with 13 bases separating them. Germline assignment: CDR1 KGHSH and CDR2 LQKENI. CDR3 sequence: CASSILDKTEAFF. Written as DNA, the CDR3 is TGTGCCAGCTCGATCCTAGACAAAACTGAAGCTTTCTTT.

This clone was seen a handful of times. The chain employs TRBV7-7 and TRBJ2-5, with TRBD2 matching 7 bases. The CDR3 is 14 amino acids. The V gene end was trimmed by 6 bases and the J gene end by 2 bases; junction bases not matched to a gene: 6. Germline V lookup: CDR1 SSHAT, CDR2 FNYEAQ (reference sequence). The CDR3 loop is CASSPFSGQETQYF. CDR3 DNA sequence: TGTGCCAGCAGTCCATTTAGCGGGCAAGAGACCCAGTACTTC. The full variable domain, completed using reference TRBV7-7 and TRBJ2-5, is GAGVSQSPRYKVTKRGQDVTLRCDPISSHATLYWYQQALGQGPEFLTYFNYEAQPDKSGLPSDRFSAERPEGSISTLTIQRTEQRDSAMYRCASSPFSGQETQYFGPGTRLLVL.

This chain links TRBV6-6 with TRBJ2-3; 8 positions match TRBD2. Germline CDR1 and CDR2: MNHNY and SVGAGI (reference sequence). The CDR3 has 13 residues. The ends lost 7 bases at V and 4 bases at J; junction bases unmatched: 4. The CDR3 sequence is CASTREGPDTQYF. CDR3 nucleotide sequence: TGTGCCAGCACCCGGGAGGGCCCAGATACGCAGTATTTT.

This clone appeared a few times. V gene TRBV7-3 combines with J gene TRBJ1-2, with D possibly TRBD1 on 5 matching bases. V lost 0 bases and J lost 4, with 9 bases in between. The CDR3 is 14 residues long. The germline CDR1 and CDR2 sequences are SGHTA and FQGTGA. CDR3 residues: CASSLTGGGYGYTF. The DNA for the CDR3 is TGTGCCAGCAGCTTAACCGGGGGAGGCTATGGCTACACCTTC.

The chain uses TRBV11-2 and TRBJ2-7; possible D gene TRBD1, 5 bases. Germline V gives CDR1 SGHAT, CDR2 FQNNGV. Trimming cost V 2 bases and J 3 bases, with 14 bases left between them. This CDR3 contains 15 residues. The CDR3 bases are TGTGCCAGCAGCTTACAAGGGGCGCTTAGCTACGAGCAGTACTTC. It specifies CASSLQGALSYEQYF. The variable domain in full, completed from reference TRBV11-2 and TRBJ2-7, reads EAGVAQSPRYKIIEKRQSVAFWCNPISGHATLYWYQQILGQGPKLLIQFQNNGVVDDSQLPKDRFSAERLKGVDSTLKIQPAKLEDSAVYLCASSLQGALSYEQYFGPGTRLTVT.

This clone has a handful of counts. For the CDR3, the DNA is TGTGCCATCCAGGGGGAGAGACAGGGTAGGTCCTACGAGCAGTACTTC. Translation gives CAIQGERQGRSYEQYF. This chain links TRBV10-3 with TRBJ2-7, with TRBD1 matching over 7 bases. CDR1 is ENHRY, CDR2 SYGVKD, per germline. This CDR3 is built from 16 residues. V lost 8 bases and J lost 1; bases outside the gene matches: 14.

The gene calls are TRBV5-1 and TRBJ1-1, with D maybe TRBD1 (5 bases). CDR1 is SGHRS, CDR2 YFSETQ, per germline. The CDR3 runs to 16 residues. Trimming removed 0 bases at V and 8 bases at J, with 20 bases between. The CDR3 sequence is CASSLASEGLSGEAFF. The DNA for the CDR3 is TGCGCCAGCAGCTTGGCCTCGGAGGGACTCTCCGGAGAAGCTTTCTTT.

This clone was recorded a few times. The genes are TRBV15 and TRBJ2-7; 10 positions agree with TRBD1. With 0 bases clipped from V and 1 base from J, the junction kept 3 bases outside the gene matches. Germline-derived CDR1 and CDR2 are LNHNV and YYDKDF (reference sequence). This CDR3 contains 16 residues. The CDR3 region is CATSRDLGQGSYEQYF. CDR3 nucleotide sequence: TGTGCCACCAGCAGAGATCTGGGACAGGGGTCCTACGAGCAGTACTTC. The variable domain in full, completed from reference TRBV15 and TRBJ2-7, reads DAMVIQNPRYQVTQFGKPVTLSCSQTLNHNVMYWYQQKSSQAPKLLFHYYDKDFNNEADTPDNFQSRRPNTSFCFLDIRSPGLGDTAMYLCATSRDLGQGSYEQYFGPGTRLTVT.

The chain couples TRBV9 to TRBJ2-7; the match to TRBD2 covers 7 bases. The CDR3 loop spans 14 amino acids. From germline, CDR1 is SGDLS and CDR2 YYNGEE. With V trimmed by 1 base and J by 4 bases, 5 bases remained unmatched. CDR3 in DNA: TGTGCCAGCAGCGTATTTGCGGGAGATTACGAGCAGTACTTC. Amino acids: CASSVFAGDYEQYF.

The V and J genes are TRBV27 and TRBJ2-1; 10 bases agree with TRBD1. The V gene's germline CDR1 is MNHEY and CDR2 SMNVEV (reference sequence). This CDR3 is 14 amino acids long. The ends lost 7 bases at V and 4 bases at J; junction bases unmatched: 4. The CDR3 DNA reads TGTGCCAGCAAACGGGACAGGGGTTACAATGAGCAGTTCTTC. Its translation: CASKRDRGYNEQFF.

The chain links TRBV7-3 to TRBJ2-1; D uncertain. Trimming took off 5 bases at V and 5 bases at J, with 16 bases between the two ends. Looked up from germline, CDR1 is SGHTA and CDR2 is FQGTGA. The CDR3 covers 15 residues. The CDR3 spells CASSVQPLADNEQFF. The CDR3 region has the DNA TGTGCCAGCAGCGTCCAACCCTTGGCAGACAATGAGCAGTTCTTC.

In the case of this clone: Within the sample, other DNA sequences also encode this same CDR3. The chain combines TRBV11-2 with TRBJ1-2, with D tentatively TRBD1 (5 bases). The V end lost 5 bases, the J end lost 5 bases, and 12 bases lay between the germline ends. This CDR3 comprises 13 residues. Germline V lookup: CDR1 SGHAT, CDR2 FQNNGV. The CDR3 loop reads CASSLGTDYGYTF. DNA for the CDR3: TGTGCCAGCAGCCTCGGGACGGATTATGGCTACACCTTC.

This clone was detected once. The chain couples TRBV9 to TRBJ2-3; D possibly corresponds to TRBD2 (5 bases). CDR1 is SGDLS and CDR2 is YYNGEE in the germline V gene. CDR3 size: 15 residues. Trimming removed 1 base from V and 4 bases from J, with 13 bases in between. In DNA, the CDR3 is TGTGCCAGCAGCGTAAGCGGCACGATCGCAGATACGCAGTATTTT. This codes for CASSVSGTIADTQYF.

V and J are TRBV10-3 and TRBJ1-2; TRBD1 might be the D (6 bases). CDR1 is ENHRY, CDR2 SYGVKD, per germline. CDR3 length equals 17 residues. Trimming cost V 2 bases and J 3 bases, with 19 bases left between them. The CDR3 loop is CAISEPEDSLVDYGYTF. As DNA, the CDR3 is TGTGCCATCAGTGAGCCGGAGGACAGTCTGGTAGACTATGGCTACACCTTC.

Only one count was recorded for this clone. The chain combines TRBV7-2 with TRBJ1-4; D not resolved. Trimming removed 0 bases from V and 8 bases from J, with 13 bases in between. The CDR3 consists of 15 residues. The germline V gene has CDR1 SGHTA and CDR2 FQGNSA. As DNA, the CDR3 is TGTGCCAGCAGCTTAGCGGCGCACGGGGTCGAAAAACTGTTTTTT. Translated: CASSLAAHGVEKLFF.

The chain joins TRBV28 to TRBJ2-1, with 14 bases aligning to TRBD2. The CDR3 has 16 residues. V lost 5 bases and J lost 8; bases outside the gene matches: 8. The germline V gene has CDR1 MDHEN and CDR2 SYDVKM. The CDR3 reads CASSDRTSGRRYEQFF. The CDR3, as DNA: TGTGCCAGCAGTGACCGGACTAGCGGGAGGCGATATGAGCAGTTCTTC. The entire variable domain, with the rest obtained from reference TRBV28 and TRBJ2-1, is as follows: DVKVTQSSRYLVKRTGEKVFLECVQDMDHENMFWYRQDPGLGLRLIYFSYDVKMKEKGDIPEGYSVSREKKERFSLILESASTNQTSMYLCASSDRTSGRRYEQFFGPGTRLTVL.

This chain connects TRBV9 to TRBJ1-4; D possibly corresponds to TRBD1 (6 bases). This CDR3 is 18 amino acids long. V was clipped by 0 bases and J by 2 bases, with 17 bases between them. The germline V gene has CDR1 SGDLS and CDR2 YYNGEE. For the CDR3, the DNA is TGTGCCAGCAGCGTAGCCCAGGGGCCGGTGGTGACTAATGAAAAACTGTTTTTT. It encodes CASSVAQGPVVTNEKLFF.

This sequence joins TRBV9 and TRBJ2-1; 7 bases are a match to TRBD2. V lost 3 bases and J lost 4; bases outside the gene matches: 22. The CDR3 totals 20 residues. Germline CDR1 reads SGDLS; CDR2 reads YYNGEE. The CDR3 DNA sequence: TGTGCCAGCAGCGGCTCTGCCGGGACGTCTCTACTAGCGTTATACAATGAGCAGTTCTTC. Amino acids: CASSGSAGTSLLALYNEQFF.

This rearrangement joins TRBV15 to TRBJ2-7; TRBD1 is a possible D gene (6 bases). Per the germline V gene, CDR1 is LNHNV and CDR2 is YYDKDF (reference sequence). This CDR3 has 15 amino acids. Trimming stripped 1 base from V and 2 bases from J, with 12 bases between. CDR3 sequence reads: CATSRVGQKTYEQYF. The CDR3 DNA reads TGTGCCACCAGCAGAGTGGGACAAAAAACCTACGAGCAGTACTTC.